These T cell receptor beta chains were read from a single sample in a study of human T cells and chemical hapten exposure. Each CDR3 protein gets one entry after TCRdb re-called the RACE reads with MiXCR. The sample includes over 85,000 distinct CDR3 sequences, about 9.3% seen only once; the top ten take just over 2%. Specimen: whole blood, collected in connection with sensitization to the hapten diphenylcyclopropenone (DPC). These receptors all come from a woman aged 40 to 50 with alopecia areata. Some clones in this sample may be carry-over from other donors' samples. Each CDR3 is given with its conserved first and last residue. The D gene is left open where the match is weak. The size of a clone is reported for some rows only, either as once, few or many, or as a class for expanded clones.

D,J,size,V,DNA,CDR3
-,TRBJ1-5,-,TRBV3-1,TGTGCCAGCAGCCAAGAGGCGGGGACCCTGGTACTTAGCAATCAGCCCCAGCATTTT,CASSQEAGTLVLSNQPQHF
-,TRBJ1-1,-,TRBV10-3,TGTGCCATCAGTGAGAACACTGAAGCTTTCTTT,CAISENTEAFF
-,TRBJ2-1,many,TRBV5-1,TGCGCCAGCAGCTTGCTAGGGAGACGGAATGAGCAGTTCTTC,CASSLLGRRNEQFF
-,TRBJ1-2,-,TRBV28,TGTGCCAGCATTCCGAGTGGCAATAACTATGGCTACACCTTC,CASIPSGNNYGYTF
TRBD2,TRBJ2-1,-,TRBV7-2,TGTGCCAGCAGCCCAGCTAGCGGGAGGGATGAGCAGTTCTTC,CASSPASGRDEQFF
-,TRBJ2-7,many,TRBV29-1,TGCAGCGTAGAGGACGCAACCTCCTACGAGCAGTACTTC,CSVEDATSYEQYF
-,TRBJ2-5,many,TRBV10-3,TGTGCCATCAAGGGACAAGAGACCCAGTACTTC,CAIKGQETQYF
-,TRBJ1-4,few,TRBV14,TGTGCCAGCCGCGGTGTCACTGAAAAACTGTTTTTT,CASRGVTEKLFF
-,TRBJ2-1,many,TRBV6-2/TRBV6-3,TGTGCCAGTGTAGACAGCTCCTACAATGAGCAGTTCTTC,CASVDSSYNEQFF
TRBD2,TRBJ2-1,-,TRBV28,TGTGCCAGCAGTCCATCCGGGACTAGCGCCTACAATGAGCAGTTCTTC,CASSPSGTSAYNEQFF
TRBD1,TRBJ1-1,many,TRBV4-3,TGCGCCAGCAGCCAAGGAGGGGGCGTGGATGGCACTGAAGCTTTCTTT,CASSQGGGVDGTEAFF
-,TRBJ1-5,many,TRBV12-3/TRBV12-4,TGTGCCAGCAGTTTAGTACCCCAGGCGTTGCCCCAGCATTTT,CASSLVPQALPQHF
-,TRBJ2-3,many,TRBV18,TGTGCCAGCTCACCGACAGGAAGGCGCGATACGCAGTATTTT,CASSPTGRRDTQYF
-,TRBJ2-3,many,TRBV4-3,TGCGCCAGCAGCCAAGATGGCAACACAGATACGCAGTATTTT,CASSQDGNTDTQYF
TRBD1,TRBJ1-6,few,TRBV18,TGTGCCAGCTCACCAGGGACAGAAAATTCACCCCTCCACTTT,CASSPGTENSPLHF
-,TRBJ2-3,many,TRBV4-1,TGCGCCAGCAGCCAAGAAAGCCAAGCGGTTAGCACAGATACGCAGTATTTT,CASSQESQAVSTDTQYF
-,TRBJ2-5,many,TRBV7-9,TGTGCCAGCAGCACCGGGACCGTCCCACAAGAGACCCAGTACTTC,CASSTGTVPQETQYF
-,TRBJ2-6,few,TRBV6-5,TGTGCCAGTCTTATGTCTGGGGCCAACGTCCTGACTTTC,CASLMSGANVLTF
TRBD1,TRBJ1-5,many,TRBV30,TGTGCCTGGAGTGTACGGACAGGGTGGCAGCCCCAGCATTTT,CAWSVRTGWQPQHF
-,TRBJ2-2,-,TRBV12-3/TRBV12-4,TGTGCCAGCAGTTTAGAGACGAACACCGGGGAGCTGTTTTTT,CASSLETNTGELFF
TRBD1,TRBJ2-5,many,TRBV20-1,TGCAGTGCTAGCCCCGCGACAGGGATCCAAGAGACCCAGTACTTC,CSASPATGIQETQYF
-,TRBJ1-1,many,TRBV29-1,TGCAGCGTCGCCAGGAACACTGAAGCTTTCTTT,CSVARNTEAFF
-,TRBJ2-7,many,TRBV21-1,TGTGCCAGCGGGTGCTGCGGGAGAGGGCTGGAGGAGCAGTACTTC,CASGCCGRGLEEQYF
-,TRBJ2-3,-,TRBV6-2/TRBV6-3,TGTGCCAGCAGTTACCCCCACGGACGGCTCGGGGCAGATACGCAGTATTTT,CASSYPHGRLGADTQYF
TRBD2,TRBJ2-1,many,TRBV7-8,TGTGCCAGCAGCACCGGACTAGCTGGATACTCTCCGACCTCCTACAATGAGCAGTTCTTC,CASSTGLAGYSPTSYNEQFF
-,TRBJ1-4,few,TRBV6-5,TGTGCCAGCAGTCTCGGACTCGTTGAAAAACTGTTTTTT,CASSLGLVEKLFF